Here is one T cell receptor (beta chain) with its context. This entry belongs to a study of blood T cell repertoires in COVID-19. Study details: Acute and convalescent COVID-19 samples came from the United States, Italy and Spain.

Sequencing was performed with immunoSEQ multiplex PCR; in TCRdb, only in-frame clones are kept and a portion is missing. Among hundreds of thousands of clones listed, 86% were seen once. Trimming removed 1 base at V and 6 bases at J, with 9 bases between. Germline CDR1 reads MGHRA; CDR2 reads YSYEKL. This CDR3 is built from 13 residues. The source is a woman aged 45-60 years with acute or convalescent COVID-19. The V call is TRBV4-1, the J call TRBJ1-2; D gene ambiguous. Sequencing used peripheral blood. The CDR3 loop reads CASSQGGVNGYTF. The CDR3 DNA sequence: TGCGCCAGCAGCCAAGGGGGAGTGAATGGCTACACCTTC.